Below, 8 T cell receptor beta chains from the same sample are listed, as sequenced in a study of OX40 agonist ivuxolimab in advanced cancers. Assay: immunoSEQ multiplex PCR; the TCRdb copy retains only in-frame clones and omits some. Of 50,000 to 60,000 clones detected, about nine tenths appear once; the ten largest clones hold 0.9% to 1.2%. The source was CD4+ or CD8+ T cells sorted from blood, collected in a trial of the OX40 agonist ivuxolimab. These receptor sequences come from an adult with an advanced solid tumor such as melanoma, head and neck, liver or kidney cancer.

This clone was seen more than once but under ten times. Other nucleotide sequences in the sample specify the same CDR3. This chain uses TRBV25-1 with TRBJ2-5; D gene ambiguous. Germline V gene lookup returns CDR1 MGHDK and CDR2 SYGVNS. Deletions cut 5 bases from V and 0 bases from J, with 7 bases between. CDR3 length equals 13 residues. CDR3 loop: CASSWHNQETQYF. The DNA of the CDR3 is TGTGCCAGCAGTTGGCACAACCAAGAGACCCAGTACTTC.

V and J are TRBV28 and TRBJ2-7, with a weak D call TRBD1 (6 bases). Germline V lookup: CDR1 MDHEN, CDR2 SYDVKM. The CDR3 length is 18 residues. The V end lost 3 bases, the J end lost 2 bases, and 23 bases lay between the germline ends. As DNA, the CDR3 is TGTGCCAGCAGTTTGGTTCCCAGGTGGGACACAATAACCTACGAGCAGTACTTC. Translation gives CASSLVPRWDTITYEQYF.

This chain joins TRBV27 and TRBJ1-5, with 9 bases lining up with TRBD1. V lost 7 bases to trimming and J lost 1 base; unmatched junction nucleotides: 5. CDR1 MNHEY and CDR2 SMNVEV come from the germline V gene (reference sequence). The CDR3 covers 15 residues. In DNA form, the CDR3 reads TGTGCCAGCAAAATCGGACAGGGGAGCAATCAGCCCCAGCATTTT. Translated, it gives CASKIGQGSNQPQHF.

The chain uses TRBV7-2 and TRBJ1-5, with 8 positions matching TRBD1. The V gene's germline CDR1 is SGHTA and CDR2 FQGNSA. The CDR3 extends over 16 amino acids. The V segment lost 2 bases and the J segment 4 bases; nucleotides outside the gene matches: 7. The CDR3 bases are TGTGCCAGCAGCTTACAGGGGGCGATTGGAAATCAGCCCCAGCATTTT. This translates into CASSLQGAIGNQPQHF. Supplemented by reference TRBV7-2 and TRBJ1-5, the full variable domain reads GAGVSQSPSNKVTEKGKDVELRCDPISGHTALYWYRQSLGQGLEFLIYFQGNSAPDKSGLPSDRFSAERTGGSVSTLTIQRTQQEDSAVYLCASSLQGAIGNQPQHFGDGTRLSIL.

This sequence joins TRBV5-4 and TRBJ2-1; 11 bases match TRBD2. The germline gives CDR1 SGHNT, CDR2 YYREEE (reference sequence). J gave up 4 bases and V 4 bases, and 10 bases lay outside the gene matches. The CDR3 contains 17 residues. The CDR3 DNA follows: TGTGCCAGCAGCAAGGGACTAGCGGAGGTATTATACAATGAGCAGTTCTTC. Translating it yields CASSKGLAEVLYNEQFF.

The chain combines TRBV6-6 with TRBJ1-5; D not resolved. The CDR3 contains 14 residues. With 2 bases removed from V and 1 base from J, the gap between germline ends came to 6 bases. Looked up from germline, CDR1 is MNHNY and CDR2 is SVGAGI (reference sequence). The CDR3 coding sequence is TGTGCCAGCAGTTACGATCTGAGCAATCAGCCCCAGCATTTT. It translates to CASSYDLSNQPQHF.

This chain joins TRBV7-2 and TRBJ2-7; TRBD1 is a possible D gene (6 bases). The CDR3 has 14 amino acids. Between the trimmed V and J ends, which lost 4 bases and 0 bases, there was a span of 10 bases. Germline V gene data show CDR1 as SGHTA and CDR2 as FQGNSA. CDR3 loop: CASSSPDSSYEQYF. DNA of the CDR3: TGTGCCAGCAGCTCCCCGGACAGCTCCTACGAGCAGTACTTC.

The CDR3 region is CASSTPSREGTDTQYF. In DNA form, the CDR3 reads TGTGCCAGCAGTACCCCTAGCAGGGAGGGCACAGATACGCAGTATTTT. The V gene is TRBV6-6, the J gene TRBJ2-3; possible D gene TRBD2, 6 bases. CDR1 MNHNY and CDR2 SVGAGI come from the germline V gene (reference sequence). The CDR3 length is 16 residues. Trimming pared 5 bases from V and 1 base from J, leaving 16 bases between.